The 18 T cell receptor beta chains in this list originate from one sample, sequenced in a study of cytomegalovirus exposure and HLA in healthy donors. The PCR used 60 Vbeta and 13 Jbeta primers. Assay used: immunoSEQ multiplex PCR; TCRdb lists only in-frame clones, some missing. Altogether roughly 120,000 clones are present, roughly 70% being singletons, with the ten largest covering 1.6%. Sequenced: PBMCs. The receptors were sampled from a young woman in good health and CMV-seronegative.

This chain links TRBV6-6 with TRBJ1-1; D gene unclear. V lost 0 bases and J lost 3, with 8 bases in between. The CDR3 extends over 14 amino acids. Per the germline V gene, CDR1 is MNHNY and CDR2 is SVGAGI (reference sequence). CDR3 region: CASSYSPGYTEAFF. CDR3 nucleotide sequence: TGTGCCAGCAGTTACTCGCCGGGTTACACTGAAGCTTTCTTT.

The chain uses TRBV15 and TRBJ2-3, with 10 bases aligning to TRBD2. In germline, CDR1 is LNHNV, CDR2 YYDKDF (reference sequence). Losses at the gene ends were 5 bases for V and 0 bases for J; bases not matched to a gene: 5. The CDR3 length is 16 residues. The CDR3 DNA is TGTGCCACCAGCTGGGAAGCGGGGGGGAGCACAGATACGCAGTATTTT. Its translation is CATSWEAGGSTDTQYF.

The J gene is TRBJ1-3, the V gene TRBV7-2; D gene uncertain. CDR1 and CDR2 (germline): SGHTA, FQGNSA. Trimming removed 1 base from V and 4 bases from J, with 8 bases in between. This CDR3 has 14 amino acids. The CDR3 loop reads CASSLDREGNTIYF. The CDR3 DNA reads TGTGCCAGCAGCTTAGACCGTGAGGGAAACACCATATATTTT.

As concerns this clone: Other DNA variants within this sample encode the same CDR3. The V and J genes are TRBV19 and TRBJ2-7; maybe TRBD2 (6 bases). Germline loops: CDR1 LNHDA, CDR2 SQIVND (reference sequence). The CDR3 is 14 residues long. V was trimmed by 4 bases and J by 1 base, leaving 11 bases between them. CDR3 nucleotides: TGTGCCAGTAGTACCGGGACTCTTTCCTACGAGCAGTACTTC. Amino acids: CASSTGTLSYEQYF.

This chain uses TRBV19 with TRBJ1-1, with TRBD1 matching over 7 bases. CDR3 length: 16 residues. V trimming: 0 bases; J trimming: 1 base; junction bases outside the gene matches: 5. The germline V gene has CDR1 LNHDA and CDR2 SQIVND (reference sequence). The CDR3 sequence is CASSIDGGQRNTEAFF. The CDR3 DNA is TGTGCCAGTAGTATAGATGGGGGACAGAGGAACACTGAAGCTTTCTTT.

There are a few counts of this clone. V usage is TRBV4-2 and J usage is TRBJ2-5; tentative D call: TRBD2 (6 bases). This CDR3 is 16 amino acids long. Germline CDR1 LGHNA, CDR2 YNFKEQ. V gave up 0 bases and J gave up 7 bases, with 18 bases separating them. In DNA, the CDR3 is TGTGCCAGCAGCCAAGATGGAGGGAGTGGGCCCGGGACCCAGTACTTC. This encodes CASSQDGGSGPGTQYF.

This sequence joins TRBV27 and TRBJ2-3, with 9 bases lining up with TRBD1. CDR3 length: 14 residues. Germline V gene data show CDR1 as MNHEY and CDR2 as SMNVEV (reference sequence). V lost 4 bases and J lost 10; bases outside the gene matches: 9. In nucleotides, the CDR3 is TGTGCCAGCAGTTCGGACAGGGGTCTGAACGCGCAGTATTTT. Protein product: CASSSDRGLNAQYF.

V and J are TRBV4-1 and TRBJ2-7, with TRBD1 identical over 9 bases. V dropped 0 bases and J dropped 3; count of bases not matched to a gene: 12. CDR1 is MGHRA and CDR2 is YSYEKL in the germline V gene. This CDR3 spans 18 amino acids. CDR3 loop: CASSQDEDRGLLGYEQYF. The CDR3 bases are TGCGCCAGCAGCCAAGATGAGGACAGGGGCCTCTTAGGCTACGAGCAGTACTTC.

This clone was seen only once. V and J are TRBV6-1 and TRBJ2-7, with 8 positions matching TRBD1. This CDR3 comprises 11 residues. Germline V CDR1 and CDR2: MNHNS, SASEGT. J lost 5 bases, V lost 6 bases, and 0 bases had no gene match. The DNA for the CDR3 is TGTGCCAGCAGGACAGGGGACGAGCAGTACTTC. Its translation is CASRTGDEQYF.

The chain has TRBV18 and TRBJ1-6; 8 nucleotides agree with TRBD1. CDR1 is KGHSH and CDR2 is LQKENI in the germline V gene. The CDR3 is 18 residues long. Trimming cost V 1 base and J 0 bases; bases outside gene matches: 5. The CDR3 region has the DNA TGTGCCAGCTCACCACTGGGACAGGAAAGCTCCTATAATTCACCCCTCCACTTT. It encodes CASSPLGQESSYNSPLHF.

This chain links TRBV14 with TRBJ2-3; D unclear. CDR3 length equals 13 residues. Germline-derived CDR1 and CDR2 are SGHDN and FVKESK. V lost 4 bases and J 4 bases, leaving 9 bases between the germline ends. CDR3 residues: CASSRIQADTQYF. CDR3 DNA sequence: TGTGCCAGCAGCCGCATCCAGGCAGATACGCAGTATTTT.

The chain joins TRBV4-1 to TRBJ2-3, with TRBD2 as a possible D gene (6 bases). The V gene lost 3 bases and the J gene lost 0 bases, with 7 bases spanning the gap. CDR3 size: 14 residues. Germline V gene lookup returns CDR1 MGHRA and CDR2 YSYEKL. The CDR3 nucleotides are TGCGCCAGCAGCCAGGGGACTAGCACAGATACGCAGTATTTT. Translated, it gives CASSQGTSTDTQYF.

The CDR3 region has the DNA TGTGCCAGCAGTTTAGAACGTCGGGGGGATATCGGCGGGGAGCTGTTTTTT. Translating gives CASSLERRGDIGGELFF. The chain recombines TRBV27 with TRBJ2-2; TRBD2 agrees at 7 bases. Germline CDR1 reads MNHEY; CDR2 reads SMNVEV (reference sequence). The CDR3 length is 17 residues. V shed 2 bases, J shed 7 bases, and the junction held 13 bases outside the gene matches.

The chain recombines TRBV5-1 with TRBJ1-2; 7 nucleotides align to TRBD1. Germline-derived CDR1 and CDR2 are SGHRS and YFSETQ. With V trimmed by 0 bases and J by 4 bases, 12 bases remained unmatched. The length of the CDR3 is 17 residues. CDR3 protein: CASSLGAVGQASYGYTF. The CDR3 coding sequence is TGCGCCAGCAGCTTGGGGGCCGTCGGACAGGCCAGCTATGGCTACACCTTC.

This sequence joins TRBV6-6 and TRBJ1-2; TRBD1 might be the D (6 bases). This CDR3 has 14 amino acids. Trimming pared 5 bases from V and 3 bases from J, leaving 13 bases between. Per the germline V gene, CDR1 is MNHNY and CDR2 is SVGAGI (reference sequence). CDR3 residues: CASSQTGGDYGYTF. The CDR3 DNA is TGTGCCAGCAGTCAGACTGGGGGCGACTATGGCTACACCTTC.

This rearrangement joins TRBV28 to TRBJ1-2; 10 nucleotides match TRBD1. The V gene end was trimmed by 10 bases and the J gene end by 7 bases; junction bases not matched to a gene: 12. Germline V gives CDR1 MDHEN, CDR2 SYDVKM. The CDR3 runs to 14 residues. The CDR3 sequence is CATGPGTGAAGYTF. The CDR3 DNA reads TGTGCCACCGGTCCAGGGACAGGGGCGGCTGGCTACACCTTC.

This chain joins TRBV30 and TRBJ2-7; D perhaps matches TRBD2 (5 bases). Germline V CDR1 and CDR2: GTSNPN, SVGIG (reference sequence). The CDR3 is 14 amino acids. V shed 1 base and J shed 5 bases, with 15 bases lying between them. The CDR3 region is CAWSAEGMRNEQYF. The DNA of the CDR3 is TGTGCCTGGAGTGCCGAGGGAATGAGGAACGAGCAGTACTTC. Looking up the rest from reference TRBV30 and TRBJ2-7 gives the full variable domain: SQTIHQWPATLVQPVGSPLSLECTVEGTSNPNLYWYRQAAGRGLQLLFYSVGIGQISSEVPQNLSASRPQDRQFILSSKKLLLSDSGFYLCAWSAEGMRNEQYFGPGTRLTVT.

The chain recombines TRBV15 with TRBJ1-5; possibly TRBD1 for D (5 bases). This CDR3 comprises 15 residues. From germline, CDR1 is LNHNV and CDR2 YYDKDF (reference sequence). V lost 0 bases and J 4 bases, leaving 10 bases between the germline ends. CDR3 sequence (DNA): TGTGCCACCAGCAGAGAGAGGGGAGGTAATCAGCCCCAGCATTTT. Its translation: CATSRERGGNQPQHF.